This TCR beta chain is from a study of OX40 agonist ivuxolimab in advanced cancers. On the study more broadly: Two patients with cutaneous melanoma and one with hepatocellular carcinoma, three in total, showed partial responses.

Repertoires were generated with immunoSEQ multiplex PCR, while TCRdb's copy carries only in-frame clones and drops some. Among about 40,000 clones, approximately 88% were seen once, and the ten largest hold around 23%. CDR1 and CDR2 from the germline V gene are MNHEY and SMNVEV (reference sequence). The CDR3 runs 13 residues. V gave up 3 bases and J gave up 8 bases, with 11 bases separating them. In the case of this clone: Its antigen is currently unknown.

With baseline, cycle 4 day 1, and cycle 7 day 1 as timepoints, blood was sampled. Whole-study findings and limits: Within 6 weeks, CD4+ and CD8+ blood T cells expanded clonally at 0.1 to 3.0 mg/kg. Fewer expanded clones were found on average in CD4+ than in CD8+ T cells.

The chain employs TRBV27 and TRBJ2-1, with D hard to call. The specimen comprised CD4+ or CD8+ T cells sorted from blood, sampled in a trial of the OX40 agonist ivuxolimab. This sequence was found in an adult with an advanced solid tumor such as melanoma, head and neck, liver or kidney cancer. CDR3 sequence: CASSLIVGYEQFF. The CDR3 nucleotides are TGTGCCAGCAGTTTGATTGTAGGCTATGAGCAGTTCTTC.